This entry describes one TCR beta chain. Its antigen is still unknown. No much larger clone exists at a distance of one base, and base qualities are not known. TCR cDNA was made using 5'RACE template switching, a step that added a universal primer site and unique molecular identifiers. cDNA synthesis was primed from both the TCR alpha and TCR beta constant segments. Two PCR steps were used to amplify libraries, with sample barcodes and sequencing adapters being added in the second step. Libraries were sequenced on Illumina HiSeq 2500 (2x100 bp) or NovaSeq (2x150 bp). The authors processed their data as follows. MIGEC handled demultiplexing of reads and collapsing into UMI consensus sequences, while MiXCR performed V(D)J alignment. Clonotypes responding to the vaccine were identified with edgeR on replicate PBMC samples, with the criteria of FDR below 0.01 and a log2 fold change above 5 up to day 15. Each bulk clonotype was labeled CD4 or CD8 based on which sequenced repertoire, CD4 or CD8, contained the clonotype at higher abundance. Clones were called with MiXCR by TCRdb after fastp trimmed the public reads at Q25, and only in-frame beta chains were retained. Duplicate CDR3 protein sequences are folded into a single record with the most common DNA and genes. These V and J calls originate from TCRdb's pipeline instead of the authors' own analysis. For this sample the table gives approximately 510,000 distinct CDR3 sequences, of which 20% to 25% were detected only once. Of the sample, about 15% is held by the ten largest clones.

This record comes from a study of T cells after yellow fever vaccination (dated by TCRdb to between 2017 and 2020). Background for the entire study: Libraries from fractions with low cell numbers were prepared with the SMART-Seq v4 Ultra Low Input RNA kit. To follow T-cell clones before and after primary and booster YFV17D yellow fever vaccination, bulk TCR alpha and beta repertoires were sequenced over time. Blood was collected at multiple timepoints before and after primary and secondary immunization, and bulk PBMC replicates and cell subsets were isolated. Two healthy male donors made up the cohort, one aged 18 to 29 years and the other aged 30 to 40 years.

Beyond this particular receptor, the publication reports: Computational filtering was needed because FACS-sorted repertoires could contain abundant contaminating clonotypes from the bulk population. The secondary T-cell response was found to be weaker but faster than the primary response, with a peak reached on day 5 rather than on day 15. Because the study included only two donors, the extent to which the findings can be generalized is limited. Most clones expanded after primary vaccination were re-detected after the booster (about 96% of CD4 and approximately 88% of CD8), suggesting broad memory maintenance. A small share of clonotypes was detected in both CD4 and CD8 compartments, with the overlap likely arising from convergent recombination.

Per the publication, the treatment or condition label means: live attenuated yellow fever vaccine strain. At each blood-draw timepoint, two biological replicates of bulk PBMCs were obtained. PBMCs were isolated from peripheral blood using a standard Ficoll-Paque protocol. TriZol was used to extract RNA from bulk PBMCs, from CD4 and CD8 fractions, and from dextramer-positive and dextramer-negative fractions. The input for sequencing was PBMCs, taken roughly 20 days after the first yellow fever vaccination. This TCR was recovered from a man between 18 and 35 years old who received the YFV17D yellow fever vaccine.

The CDR3 corresponds to CASSGLAGGSVGTQYF. The sequence in DNA is TGTGCCAGCAGCGGACTAGCGGGGGGTTCCGTCGGTACGCAGTATTTT. In this chain, TRBV11-2 is recombined with TRBJ2-3; 14 nucleotides in the junction match TRBD2. For this chain, trimming is 5 bases at the V end and 8 bases at the J end, and the number of junction bases without a gene match is 9. The CDR3 holds 16 amino acids from the cysteine to the phenylalanine. The DNA shown is the 48-base CDR3, in frame from base 1. CDR1 and CDR2 (SGHAT, FQNNGV) derive from the germline V gene.